The 13 T cell receptor beta chains listed next were all sequenced from one sample in a study of beta chain features in type 1 diabetes. Expressed TCRB transcripts were sequenced because the entire RNA isolate underwent reverse transcription. Repertoires were generated with immunoSEQ multiplex PCR, while TCRdb's copy carries only in-frame clones and drops some. The sample includes roughly 730,000 clones, around 15% of them seen just once. The study's findings and limits: Moderate but significant shortening of TCRB CDR3s was recorded in all four CD4+ subsets from Type 1 diabetes patients.

Which antigens these TCRs recognize remains unknown. Sequenced material: naive CD4+ T cells from blood. Receptors were obtained from a man between 18 and 35 years old with type 1 diabetes.

This clone was seen only a few times. Additional DNA sequences in this sample encode the identical CDR3. The chain couples TRBV5-1 to TRBJ1-1, with 7 bases matching TRBD1. CDR1 is SGHRS, CDR2 YFSETQ, per germline. The CDR3 totals 14 residues. Germline trimming cut 5 bases from V and 2 bases from J; bases unmatched to any gene: 6. The CDR3 protein is CASSPTGSNTEAFF. For the CDR3, the DNA is TGCGCCAGCAGTCCGACAGGGTCTAACACTGAAGCTTTCTTT.

This clone was detected only a few times. The chain combines TRBV27 with TRBJ2-7; D is possibly TRBD1 (6 bases). The V gene's germline CDR1 is MNHEY and CDR2 SMNVEV (reference sequence). This CDR3 region has 16 residues. The germline V and J ends were trimmed by 1 base and 0 bases, with 13 bases remaining between them. CDR3 coding DNA: TGTGCCAGCAGTTTATTGAGAGGGACAAGCTCCTACGAGCAGTACTTC. Protein product: CASSLLRGTSSYEQYF.

A word on this clone: The same CDR3 arises from other DNA sequences in this sample as well. The V and J genes are TRBV30 and TRBJ1-2; D ambiguous. The germline V gene encodes CDR1 GTSNPN and CDR2 SVGIG (reference sequence). The CDR3 has 12 residues. The V and J ends lost 1 base and 4 bases respectively, with 7 bases between them. CDR3 DNA: TGTGCCTGGAGTGGAGGCGGCTATGGCTACACCTTC. Amino acid sequence: CAWSGGGYGYTF. Filled out from reference TRBV30 and TRBJ1-2, the complete variable domain reads SQTIHQWPATLVQPVGSPLSLECTVEGTSNPNLYWYRQAAGRGLQLLFYSVGIGQISSEVPQNLSASRPQDRQFILSSKKLLLSDSGFYLCAWSGGGYGYTFGSGTRLTVV.

The chain couples TRBV27 to TRBJ1-1; no definite D call. The CDR3 consists of 14 residues. The V end was cut by 3 bases, the J end by 0 bases, with 8 bases between. CDR1 and CDR2 from the germline V gene are MNHEY and SMNVEV (reference sequence). The CDR3 DNA follows: TGTGCCAGCAGTTTGAGAGGAATGAACACTGAAGCTTTCTTT. Translated, it gives CASSLRGMNTEAFF.

This rearrangement joins TRBV7-3 to TRBJ2-1; D remains ambiguous. Deletions cut 2 bases from V and 0 bases from J, with 14 bases between. Germline CDR1 is SGHTA and CDR2 is FQGTGA. There are 17 residues in the CDR3. The CDR3 DNA reads as TGTGCCAGCAGCTTATTCGCACCGACGAGCTCCTACAATGAGCAGTTCTTC. Translated: CASSLFAPTSSYNEQFF. The full variable domain, completed using reference TRBV7-3 and TRBJ2-1, is GAGVSQTPSNKVTEKGKYVELRCDPISGHTALYWYRQSLGQGPEFLIYFQGTGAADDSGLPNDRFFAVRPEGSVSTLKIQRTERGDSAVYLCASSLFAPTSSYNEQFFGPGTRLTVL.

J is TRBJ2-7 and V is TRBV28; TRBD1 matches at 7 bases. The CDR3 has 14 residues. J lost 2 bases, V lost 10 bases, and 11 bases had no gene match. CDR1 and CDR2 (germline): MDHEN, SYDVKM. CDR3 residues: CATETPGQTYEQYF. The CDR3 DNA reads as TGTGCCACCGAGACTCCGGGACAGACCTACGAGCAGTACTTC.

This clone was seen a handful of times. This chain joins TRBV27 and TRBJ1-5; D is unresolved. Germline V lookup: CDR1 MNHEY, CDR2 SMNVEV (reference sequence). The CDR3 loop spans 16 amino acids. Trimming pared 5 bases from V and 4 bases from J, leaving 18 bases between. CDR3 sequence (DNA): TGTGCCAGCAGTCCCTTATTTAGGGAGAGGAATCAGCCCCAGCATTTT. Protein sequence: CASSPLFRERNQPQHF.

Only a few counts were recorded for this clone. The V and J genes are TRBV30 and TRBJ2-2; no reliable D call. The CDR3 spans 14 residues. The V and J ends lost 4 bases and 4 bases respectively, with 13 bases between them. The germline V gene has CDR1 GTSNPN and CDR2 SVGIG (reference sequence). CDR3 sequence: CAWTAWTATGELFF. CDR3 sequence (DNA): TGTGCCTGGACGGCTTGGACGGCCACCGGGGAGCTGTTTTTT.

The CDR3 nucleotides are TGCGCCAGCAGCTTAACGACAGGCCCGGTGGAGACCCAGTACTTC. Its protein product is CASSLTTGPVETQYF. The V call is TRBV5-1, the J call TRBJ2-5; tentative D call: TRBD1 (6 bases). Germline CDR1 reads SGHRS; CDR2 reads YFSETQ. V lost 2 bases and J 5 bases, leaving 16 bases between the germline ends. The CDR3 runs to 15 residues.

The gene calls are TRBV7-3 and TRBJ2-2; possibly TRBD2 for D (6 bases). Germline-derived CDR1 and CDR2 are SGHTA and FQGTGA. The CDR3 runs to 14 residues. The V gene lost 6 bases and the J gene lost 4 bases, with 12 bases spanning the gap. CDR3 coding DNA: TGTGCCAGCAGGCCGGGACTTTTCACCGGGGAGCTGTTTTTT. It codes for CASRPGLFTGELFF.

V and J are TRBV4-1 and TRBJ1-2; D remains ambiguous. The germline V gene has CDR1 MGHRA and CDR2 YSYEKL. The CDR3 sequence is 14 residues long. V was shortened by 0 bases and J by 2 bases, with 7 bases between the two germline ends. For the CDR3, the DNA is TGCGCCAGCAGCCAAGATGAGCCGAACTATGGCTACACCTTC. Translated, it gives CASSQDEPNYGYTF.

This chain uses TRBV2 with TRBJ1-2, with D possibly matching TRBD1 (6 bases). The V and J ends lost 4 bases and 6 bases respectively, with 12 bases between them. The germline V gene has CDR1 SNHLY and CDR2 FYNNEI. The CDR3 extends over 13 amino acids. Written as DNA, the CDR3 is TGTGCCAGCAGTGCAGGGGAAACGGATGGCTACACCTTC. The encoded protein is CASSAGETDGYTF.

This clone has only a few counts. The chain couples TRBV28 to TRBJ2-7; D is undetermined. Looked up from germline, CDR1 is MDHEN and CDR2 is SYDVKM. The CDR3 is made up of 11 amino acids. V lost 5 bases to trimming and J lost 5 bases, with 7 bases between them. The CDR3 DNA is TGTGCCAGCAGTCTAAGAAACGAGCAGTACTTC. It translates to CASSLRNEQYF.